The next 8 T cell receptor beta chains were all read from a single sample in a study of T cell responses to AZD1222 COVID-19 vaccine. Some clones are missing from TCRdb's copy, which holds only in-frame ones; the method was immunoSEQ multiplex PCR. The sample records 140,000 to 150,000 clones, about 91% being singletons. The sample was peripheral blood, taken on day 0 of AZD1222 vaccination. The receptors shown here come from an adult in good health.

The chain has TRBV27 and TRBJ1-5, with D maybe TRBD1 (5 bases). V was clipped by 6 bases and J by 0 bases, with 18 bases between them. Germline CDR1 and CDR2: MNHEY and SMNVEV (reference sequence). The CDR3 is 17 amino acids. For the CDR3, the DNA is TGTGCCAGCAGACTTTGGGGGACGGAGTATAGCAATCAGCCCCAGCATTTT. Its protein is CASRLWGTEYSNQPQHF.

J is TRBJ2-7 and V is TRBV15; no reliable D call. The germline CDR1 and CDR2 sequences are LNHNV and YYDKDF (reference sequence). The CDR3 is made up of 14 amino acids. Trimming took off 1 base at V and 1 base at J, with 8 bases between the two ends. Here the CDR3 reads CATSRGTNSYEQYF. The CDR3 bases are TGTGCCACCAGCAGAGGCACGAATTCCTACGAGCAGTACTTC. Supplemented by reference TRBV15 and TRBJ2-7, the full variable domain reads DAMVIQNPRYQVTQFGKPVTLSCSQTLNHNVMYWYQQKSSQAPKLLFHYYDKDFNNEADTPDNFQSRRPNTSFCFLDIRSPGLGDTAMYLCATSRGTNSYEQYFGPGTRLTVT.

The V call is TRBV5-5, the J call TRBJ1-2, with unresolved D. V was pared by 0 bases and J by 7 bases, with 19 bases between. Germline lookup yields CDR1 SGHKS and CDR2 YYEKEE (reference sequence). The CDR3 extends over 16 amino acids. CDR3 region: CASSLDESWPESGYTF. In DNA form, the CDR3 reads TGTGCCAGCAGCTTGGATGAAAGCTGGCCTGAGTCTGGCTACACCTTC.

This clone was counted a single time. This chain links TRBV10-1 with TRBJ2-3; the D gene is possibly TRBD2 (6 bases). Germline CDR1 is WNHNN and CDR2 is SYGVQD (reference sequence). V was trimmed by 5 bases and J by 6 bases, leaving 15 bases between them. CDR3 length: 14 amino acids. The CDR3 sequence is CASSYTGTVDTQYF. CDR3 nucleotides: TGCGCCAGCAGTTATACCGGGACTGTTGATACGCAGTATTTT.

The chain is built from TRBV10-3 and TRBJ1-2, with a weak D call TRBD1 (5 bases). With 7 bases removed from V and 2 bases from J, the gap between germline ends came to 5 bases. The CDR3 covers 11 residues. Germline values: CDR1 ENHRY, CDR2 SYGVKD. This chain's CDR3 is CAIKGNYGYTF. As DNA, the CDR3 is TGTGCCATCAAGGGGAACTATGGCTACACCTTC.

This clone was observed once. The chain couples TRBV19 to TRBJ1-5; D unresolved. Trimming left V 6 bases short and J 5 bases short, with 14 bases between. CDR1 LNHDA and CDR2 SQIVND come from the germline V gene (reference sequence). This CDR3 spans 14 amino acids. The CDR3 nucleotides read TGTGCCAGTAGCCCGGACTTCCTGGATCAGCCCCAGCATTTT. It specifies CASSPDFLDQPQHF.

The chain has TRBV7-2 and TRBJ2-3; either TRBD1 or TRBD2 may fit D (5 bases each). CDR1 and CDR2 (germline): SGHTA, FQGNSA. This CDR3 is 15 amino acids long. V was clipped by 5 bases and J by 1 base, with 13 bases between them. CDR3 protein: CASSLEGSRTDTQYF. The CDR3 region has the DNA TGTGCCAGCAGCCTAGAGGGGTCGCGCACAGATACGCAGTATTTT.

This clone was seen once. This chain uses TRBV9 with TRBJ1-2, with D maybe TRBD1 (6 bases). The germline V gene has CDR1 SGDLS and CDR2 YYNGEE. The CDR3 has 13 amino acids. Trimming stripped 0 bases from V and 10 bases from J, with 13 bases between. CDR3 protein: CASSVAEDSDYTF. Written as DNA, the CDR3 is TGTGCCAGCAGCGTAGCTGAGGACAGTGACTACACCTTC.